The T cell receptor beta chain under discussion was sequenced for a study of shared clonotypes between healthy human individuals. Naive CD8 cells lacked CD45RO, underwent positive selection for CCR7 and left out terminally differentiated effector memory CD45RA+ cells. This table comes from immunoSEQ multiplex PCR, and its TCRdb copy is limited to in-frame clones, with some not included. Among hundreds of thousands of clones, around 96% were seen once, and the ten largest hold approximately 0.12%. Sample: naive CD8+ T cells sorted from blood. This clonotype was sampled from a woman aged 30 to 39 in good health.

The CDR3 DNA reads TGTGCCAGCAACCTAGCGGGAGTCACAGATACGCAGTATTTT. Amino acid sequence: CASNLAGVTDTQYF. The rearrangement joins TRBV9 to TRBJ2-3; 10 bases are shared with TRBD2. V trimming: 6 bases; J trimming: 2 bases; junction bases outside the gene matches: 3. There are 14 residues in the CDR3. Germline CDR1 is SGDLS and CDR2 is YYNGEE.